These 28 T cell receptor beta chains were sequenced from one sample in a study of cytomegalovirus exposure and HLA in healthy donors. The study ran its PCR with 60 Vbeta and 13 Jbeta primers. Generated by immunoSEQ multiplex PCR, the TCRdb table keeps only in-frame clones and is missing some. The sample has 100,000 to 150,000 clones; 60% to 80% are singletons. The sample consisted of PBMCs. These receptors all come from a woman between 45 and 60 years old in good health and CMV-seronegative.

The rearrangement uses TRBV29-1 and TRBJ2-3; TRBD2 agrees at 10 bases. The CDR3 length is 14 residues. CDR1 SQVTM and CDR2 ANQGSEA come from the germline V gene. V lost 1 base to trimming and J lost 4 bases; unmatched junction nucleotides: 2. CDR3 in amino acids: CSVEGSGRADTQYF. The CDR3 nucleotides read TGCAGCGTTGAAGGAAGCGGGAGGGCAGATACGCAGTATTTT.

J is TRBJ1-2 and V is TRBV7-9; 8 nucleotides line up with TRBD1. Trimming took 1 base from V and 3 from J; bases not matched to a gene: 4. CDR1 is SEHNR, CDR2 FQNEAQ, per germline (reference sequence). The CDR3 runs 15 residues. In nucleotides, the CDR3 is TGTGCCAGCAGCTTAGGTACAGGGGGAGACTATGGCTACACCTTC. Its protein is CASSLGTGGDYGYTF.

The rearrangement uses TRBV27 and TRBJ2-1; TRBD1 matches 9 bases. The CDR3 is 12 residues long. J was trimmed by 7 bases and V by 8 bases; bases with no gene match: 3. CDR1 and CDR2 (germline): MNHEY, SMNVEV (reference sequence). CDR3 DNA sequence: TGTGCCAGCGGGACAGGGTTGAATGAGCAGTTCTTC. Translated: CASGTGLNEQFF.

The V and J genes are TRBV11-2 and TRBJ2-1; D ambiguous. Germline-derived CDR1 and CDR2 are SGHAT and FQNNGV. Trimming pared 2 bases from V and 5 bases from J, leaving 19 bases between. This CDR3 is built from 17 residues. For the CDR3, the DNA is TGTGCCAGCAGCTTATCCCCCCGCGGAGTATCGAACAATGAGCAGTTCTTC. It translates to CASSLSPRGVSNNEQFF.

This CDR3 reads CASRSEGGGEQYF. The CDR3 nucleotides read TGCGCCAGCCGCTCCGAAGGGGGCGGAGAGCAGTACTTC. This rearrangement joins TRBV5-1 to TRBJ2-7; TRBD1 matches at 7 bases. Looked up from germline, CDR1 is SGHRS and CDR2 is YFSETQ. This CDR3 has 13 residues. Trimming at V came to 7 bases and at J to 7 bases, leaving 11 bases not matched to a gene.

The chain uses TRBV27 and TRBJ1-1; 8 bases align to TRBD1. V was clipped by 2 bases and J by 10 bases; unmatched bases: 6. The germline gives CDR1 MNHEY, CDR2 SMNVEV (reference sequence). The CDR3 runs to 13 residues. The CDR3 spells CASSLRQGIGAFF. The CDR3 DNA reads as TGTGCCAGCAGTTTACGACAGGGGATTGGAGCTTTCTTT.

This sequence joins TRBV7-8 and TRBJ1-4, with unresolved D. The V end was cut by 0 bases, the J end by 6 bases, with 29 bases between. CDR1 is SGHVS and CDR2 is FQNEAQ in the germline V gene. There are 21 residues in the CDR3. CDR3 protein: CASSLAPVSLPTRNRDEKLFF. The CDR3 coding sequence is TGTGCCAGCAGCTTAGCCCCGGTTTCTTTACCTACCCGAAACCGAGATGAAAAACTGTTTTTT.

The genes are TRBV9 and TRBJ2-1; D is possibly TRBD2 (5 bases). The CDR3 covers 15 residues. Per germline, CDR1 SGDLS and CDR2 YYNGEE. Trimming took 6 bases from V and 6 from J, leaving 19 bases between them. The CDR3 reads CASTRWGEHSNEQFF. In nucleotides, the CDR3 is TGTGCCAGCACGAGATGGGGAGAGCACTCCAATGAGCAGTTCTTC.

V is TRBV5-1 and J is TRBJ2-7, with D possibly being TRBD1 (6 bases). The CDR3 contains 15 residues. Germline CDR1 is SGHRS and CDR2 is YFSETQ. The V gene lost 3 bases and the J gene lost 1 base, with 14 bases spanning the gap. This CDR3 reads CASSSAETGSYEQYF. As DNA, the CDR3 is TGCGCCAGCAGCTCGGCTGAGACAGGATCCTACGAGCAGTACTTC.

V is TRBV6-5 and J is TRBJ1-1, with a tentative D call TRBD1 (5 bases). Deletions cut 0 bases from V and 2 bases from J, with 7 bases between. The CDR3 length is 14 residues. The germline V gene has CDR1 MNHEY and CDR2 SVGAGI. The chain's CDR3 is CASSYSQGNTEAFF. CDR3 in DNA: TGTGCCAGCAGTTACTCCCAGGGTAACACTGAAGCTTTCTTT.

The gene calls are TRBV29-1 and TRBJ2-7, with 9 bases fitting TRBD2. V shed 7 bases, J shed 7 bases, and the junction held 8 bases outside the gene matches. CDR1 SQVTM and CDR2 ANQGSEA come from the germline V gene. This CDR3 spans 12 amino acids. Here the CDR3 DNA reads TGCAGCGCCGTAGCGGGAGAAGGGGAGCAGTACTTC. Protein sequence: CSAVAGEGEQYF.

The chain has TRBV14 and TRBJ2-1, with TRBD2 matching 7 bases. Trimming cost V 1 base and J 5 bases; bases outside gene matches: 5. This CDR3 spans 15 amino acids. Germline V CDR1 and CDR2: SGHDN, FVKESK. The CDR3 sequence: CASSQGLAFNNEQFF. The CDR3 DNA is TGTGCCAGCAGCCAAGGACTAGCCTTCAACAATGAGCAGTTCTTC.

J is TRBJ2-7 and V is TRBV7-9; unclear D gene. V dropped 1 base and J dropped 2 bases, with 9 bases sitting between them. The CDR3 extends over 14 amino acids. Germline CDR1 and CDR2: SEHNR and FQNEAQ (reference sequence). The CDR3 here is CASSLVSSTYEQYF. In DNA form, the CDR3 reads TGTGCCAGCAGCTTAGTGTCCAGTACCTACGAGCAGTACTTC.

The V call is TRBV4-3, the J call TRBJ2-1; 8 nucleotides agree with TRBD2. The V and J ends lost 1 base and 1 base, in that order; junction bases with no gene match: 12. The CDR3 consists of 19 residues. CDR1 and CDR2 (germline): LGHNA, YSLEER. This CDR3 is CASSQGVLRGGRSYNEQFF. Here the CDR3 DNA reads TGCGCCAGCAGCCAAGGCGTCCTGCGGGGCGGGAGGTCCTACAATGAGCAGTTCTTC.

This clone was observed a single time. The CDR3 DNA reads as TGTGCCACCAGCAGAGGCCGCGAATCTACAACTAATGAAAAACTGTTTTTT. This codes for CATSRGRESTTNEKLFF. This sequence joins TRBV15 and TRBJ1-4; D gene uncertain. Between the trimmed V and J ends, which lost 1 base and 0 bases, there was a span of 12 bases. The V gene's germline CDR1 is LNHNV and CDR2 YYDKDF (reference sequence). CDR3 size: 17 residues.

This chain uses TRBV11-1 with TRBJ2-1, with TRBD2 matching over 9 bases. V was clipped by 3 bases and J by 8 bases; unmatched bases: 8. In germline, CDR1 is SGHAT, CDR2 FQDESV (reference sequence). This CDR3 is 15 amino acids long. CDR3 in amino acids: CASSFGTSWADEQFF. CDR3 bases: TGTGCCAGCAGCTTCGGGACTAGCTGGGCTGATGAGCAGTTCTTC.

The V gene is TRBV5-1, the J gene TRBJ2-3; TRBD2 matches 8 bases. V dropped 4 bases and J dropped 2; count of bases not matched to a gene: 9. This CDR3 comprises 16 residues. Germline CDR1 and CDR2: SGHRS and YFSETQ. Here the CDR3 reads CASSRIAGTTTDTQYF. The DNA for the CDR3 is TGCGCCAGCAGCCGGATAGCGGGGACTACCACAGATACGCAGTATTTT.

V gene TRBV4-3 combines with J gene TRBJ2-1; 9 positions agree with TRBD2. Germline CDR1 LGHNA, CDR2 YSLEER. V gave up 1 base and J gave up 7 bases; unmatched junction bases: 8. This CDR3 region has 16 residues. As DNA, the CDR3 is TGCGCCAGCAGCCAAGCACTAGCGGGCCCTCGGAATGAGCAGTTCTTC. Translated, it gives CASSQALAGPRNEQFF.

The chain has TRBV6-1 and TRBJ1-3, with D unclear. CDR3 length equals 16 residues. Germline V lookup: CDR1 MNHNS, CDR2 SASEGT. Trimming removed 1 base at V and 4 bases at J, with 14 bases between. The CDR3 reads CASSEGHLPGGNTIYF. The CDR3 DNA reads as TGTGCCAGCAGTGAAGGGCACCTCCCGGGGGGAAACACCATATATTTT.

The chain links TRBV19 to TRBJ2-7, with no clear D. CDR3 length equals 13 residues. V was cut by 2 bases and J by 0 bases, with 5 bases left in between. Looked up from germline, CDR1 is LNHDA and CDR2 is SQIVND (reference sequence). The CDR3 region has the DNA TGTGCCAGTAGTATACACGGCTCCTACGAGCAGTACTTC. Protein: CASSIHGSYEQYF.

This chain uses TRBV9 with TRBJ2-5, with D uncertain. Near its end, the DNA agrees better with TRBJ2-7, so the J call may be wrong. The CDR3 contains 13 residues. Germline V gene data show CDR1 as SGDLS and CDR2 as YYNGEE. The DNA for the CDR3 is TGTGCCAGCAGCCCACCGCATGACTACGAGCAGTACTTC. The encoded protein is CASSPPHDYEQYF.

This clone was recorded once. The chain couples TRBV11-1 to TRBJ1-6; no firm D call. V was clipped by 2 bases and J by 5 bases, with 7 bases between them. CDR3 length equals 14 residues. Germline assignment: CDR1 SGHAT and CDR2 FQDESV (reference sequence). The CDR3 protein is CASSLWQNNSPLHF. Written as DNA, the CDR3 is TGTGCCAGCAGCTTATGGCAGAATAATTCACCCCTCCACTTT.

The chain joins TRBV5-3 to TRBJ2-1, with 7 bases that match TRBD2. TRBV5-3 is placed among ORFs of uncertain function. CDR3 size: 14 residues. With 3 bases clipped from V and 5 bases from J, the junction kept 5 bases outside the gene matches. CDR3 sequence (DNA): TGTGCCAGAAGCTGGGAGGGCTACCACAATGAGCAGTTCTTC. This codes for CARSWEGYHNEQFF.

The V and J genes are TRBV27 and TRBJ1-5; 9 bases are shared with TRBD1. Germline V gene sequence: CDR1 MNHEY, CDR2 SMNVEV (reference sequence). J lost 7 bases, V lost 3 bases, and 10 bases had no gene match. The CDR3 is made up of 16 amino acids. The CDR3 coding sequence is TGTGCCAGCAGTTTCAGGTGGGACAGGGCTCGGCAGCCCCAGCATTTT. Protein: CASSFRWDRARQPQHF.

V and J are TRBV19 and TRBJ1-6; no reliable D call. Germline lookup yields CDR1 LNHDA and CDR2 SQIVND (reference sequence). There are 15 residues in the CDR3. The V end lost 1 base, the J end lost 7 bases, and 11 bases lay between the germline ends. CDR3 protein: CASSIAAEINSPLHF. The CDR3 region has the DNA TGTGCCAGTAGTATAGCGGCGGAAATAAATTCACCCCTCCACTTT. Full variable domain (rest looked up from reference TRBV19 and TRBJ1-6): DGGITQSPKYLFRKEGQNVTLSCEQNLNHDAMYWYRQDPGQGLRLIYYSQIVNDFQKGDIAEGYSVSREKKESFPLTVTSAQKNPTAFYLCASSIAAEINSPLHFGNGTRLTVT.

The V and J genes are TRBV4-1 and TRBJ2-1; TRBD2 matches 14 bases. The CDR3 has 18 residues. V gave up 4 bases and J gave up 5 bases; unmatched junction bases: 10. Germline V gene lookup returns CDR1 MGHRA and CDR2 YSYEKL. The CDR3 spells CASSLGLAGGLKHNEQFF. The CDR3 region has the DNA TGCGCCAGCAGCCTCGGACTAGCGGGAGGATTGAAACACAATGAGCAGTTCTTC.

This rearrangement joins TRBV30 to TRBJ1-1, with D uncertain. The CDR3 runs to 8 residues. Germline V gene sequence: CDR1 GTSNPN, CDR2 SVGIG (reference sequence). The germline V and J ends were trimmed by 5 bases and 7 bases, with 2 bases remaining between them. The DNA for the CDR3 is TGTGCCTGGCTTGAAGCTTTCTTT. Its protein product is CAWLEAFF.

The chain carries TRBV14 and TRBJ2-2; 7 bases align to TRBD1. Germline CDR1 and CDR2: SGHDN and FVKESK. CDR3 length equals 16 residues. V was pared by 2 bases and J by 4 bases, with 7 bases of the junction left unmatched. Written as DNA, the CDR3 is TGTGCCAGCAGCCAAATGGGGACAGCCATCACCGGGGAGCTGTTTTTT. This translates into CASSQMGTAITGELFF. Full variable domain (rest looked up from reference TRBV14 and TRBJ2-2): EAGVTQFPSHSVIEKGQTVTLRCDPISGHDNLYWYRRVMGKEIKFLLHFVKESKQDESGMPNNRFLAERTGGTYSTLKVQPAELEDSGVYFCASSQMGTAITGELFFGEGSRLTVL.